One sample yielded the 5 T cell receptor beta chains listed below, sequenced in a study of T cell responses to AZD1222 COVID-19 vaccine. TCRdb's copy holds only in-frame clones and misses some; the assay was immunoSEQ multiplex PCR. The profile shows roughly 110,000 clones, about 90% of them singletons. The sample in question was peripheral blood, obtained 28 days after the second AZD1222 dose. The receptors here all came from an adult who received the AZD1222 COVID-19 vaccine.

CDR3 in DNA: TGTGCCATCAGTGAGGGGGGAACAGTAGCCAAAAACATTCAGTACTTC. Encoded protein: CAISEGGTVAKNIQYF. The gene calls are TRBV10-3 and TRBJ2-4, with D tentatively TRBD1 or TRBD2 (5 bases each). CDR3 length: 16 residues. The V end lost 2 bases, the J end lost 0 bases, and 11 bases lay between the germline ends. Germline V lookup: CDR1 ENHRY, CDR2 SYGVKD.

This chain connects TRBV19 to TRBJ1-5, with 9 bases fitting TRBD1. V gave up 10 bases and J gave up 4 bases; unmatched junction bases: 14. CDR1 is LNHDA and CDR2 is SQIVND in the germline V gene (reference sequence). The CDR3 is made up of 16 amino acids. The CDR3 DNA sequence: TGTGCCACTGTAAAAACCGGGACAGGGCCGAATCAGCCCCAGCATTTT. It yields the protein CATVKTGTGPNQPQHF.

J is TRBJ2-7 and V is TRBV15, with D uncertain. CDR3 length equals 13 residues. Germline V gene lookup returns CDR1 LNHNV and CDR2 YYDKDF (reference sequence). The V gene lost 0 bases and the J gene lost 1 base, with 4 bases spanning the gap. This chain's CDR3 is CATSRDPSYEQYF. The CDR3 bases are TGTGCCACCAGCAGAGATCCGTCCTACGAGCAGTACTTC. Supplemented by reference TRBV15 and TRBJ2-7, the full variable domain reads DAMVIQNPRYQVTQFGKPVTLSCSQTLNHNVMYWYQQKSSQAPKLLFHYYDKDFNNEADTPDNFQSRRPNTSFCFLDIRSPGLGDTAMYLCATSRDPSYEQYFGPGTRLTVT.

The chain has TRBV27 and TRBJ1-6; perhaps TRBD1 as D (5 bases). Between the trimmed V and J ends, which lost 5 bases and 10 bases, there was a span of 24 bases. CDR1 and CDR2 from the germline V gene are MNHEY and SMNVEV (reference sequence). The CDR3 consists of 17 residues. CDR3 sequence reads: CASSALPGGLVRSPLHF. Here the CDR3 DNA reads TGTGCCAGCAGTGCCCTACCTGGGGGGTTGGTACGATCACCCCTCCACTTT.

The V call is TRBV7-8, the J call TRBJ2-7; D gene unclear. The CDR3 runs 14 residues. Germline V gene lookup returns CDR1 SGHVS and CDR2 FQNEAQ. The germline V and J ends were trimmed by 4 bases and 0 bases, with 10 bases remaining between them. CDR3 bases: TGTGCCAGCAGCTCAGACACTCGCTCCTACGAGCAGTACTTC. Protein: CASSSDTRSYEQYF. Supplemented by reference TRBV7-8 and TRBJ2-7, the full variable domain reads GAGVSQSPRYKVAKRGQDVALRCDPISGHVSLFWYQQALGQGPEFLTYFQNEAQLDKSGLPSDRFFAERPEGSVSTLKIQRTQQEDSAVYLCASSSDTRSYEQYFGPGTRLTVT.